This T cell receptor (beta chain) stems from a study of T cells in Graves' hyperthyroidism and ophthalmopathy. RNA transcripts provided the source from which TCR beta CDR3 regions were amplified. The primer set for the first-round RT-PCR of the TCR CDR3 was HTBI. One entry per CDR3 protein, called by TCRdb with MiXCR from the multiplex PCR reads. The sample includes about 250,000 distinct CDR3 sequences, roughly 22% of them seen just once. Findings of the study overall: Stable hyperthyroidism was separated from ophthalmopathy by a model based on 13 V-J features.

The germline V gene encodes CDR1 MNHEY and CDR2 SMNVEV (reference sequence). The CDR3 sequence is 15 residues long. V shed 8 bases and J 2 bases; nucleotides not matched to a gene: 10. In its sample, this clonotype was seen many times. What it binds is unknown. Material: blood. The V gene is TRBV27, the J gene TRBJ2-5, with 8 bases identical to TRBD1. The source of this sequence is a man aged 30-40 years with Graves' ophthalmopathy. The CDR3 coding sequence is TGTGCCAGCGGGGTACCGGGACAGGTACAAGAGACCCAGTACTTC. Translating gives CASGVPGQVQETQYF.